This TCR beta chain is from a study of response to subunit inactivated influenza vaccine. The germline V gene encodes CDR1 MNHNS and CDR2 SASEGT. The CDR3 length is 15 residues. With V trimmed by 6 bases and J by 4 bases, 11 bases remained unmatched. This clonotype was observed a handful of times. MiXCR, run by TCRdb on the RT-PCR reads, gives a single entry per CDR3 protein. The sample includes approximately 500,000 distinct CDR3 sequences, roughly 13% of them seen just once. The specimen was PBMCs from blood, collected roughly 47 days after vaccination. The receptor comes from a man aged 50-60 years who received an inactivated influenza vaccine. The chain employs TRBV6-1 and TRBJ1-2, with TRBD1 identical over 7 bases. This CDR3 reads CASSPDRMGFYGYTF. In DNA form, the CDR3 reads TGTGCCAGCAGCCCGGACAGGATGGGATTCTATGGCTACACCTTC.